The 23 T cell receptor beta chains listed next were all sequenced from one sample in a study of blood T cells in healthy people across ages. A sample-barcoded 5' primer and a J-beta primer mix were used in a second PCR of roughly 6 to 11 cycles. TCRdb used MiXCR to reprocess the 5' RACE reads, holding one entry per CDR3 protein. This sample yields about 640,000 distinct CDR3 sequences, of which approximately 59% are seen a single time; 30% to 45% belongs to the top ten. The source material was blood. These TCRs come from a man in his sixties in good health.

The chain uses TRBV10-1 and TRBJ1-2, with D uncertain. The V end was cut by 6 bases, the J end by 2 bases, with 16 bases between. From germline, CDR1 is WNHNN and CDR2 SYGVQD (reference sequence). There are 15 residues in the CDR3. The chain's CDR3 is CASSPYDGGNYGYTF. CDR3 bases: TGCGCCAGCAGCCCCTATGATGGAGGGAACTATGGCTACACCTTC.

This clonotype came up a few times. The chain has TRBV10-2 and TRBJ2-7, with a weak D call TRBD2 (5 bases). The germline V and J ends were trimmed by 3 bases and 4 bases, with 10 bases remaining between them. The CDR3 has 13 residues. Per the germline V gene, CDR1 is WSHSY and CDR2 is SAAADI. The CDR3 region has the DNA TGCGCCAGCAGTGACTCGGGCGGGTACGAGCAGTACTTC. It encodes CASSDSGGYEQYF.

The chain is built from TRBV28 and TRBJ2-7; possible D gene TRBD2, 6 bases. The V gene lost 5 bases and the J gene lost 2 bases, with 16 bases spanning the gap. Germline loops: CDR1 MDHEN, CDR2 SYDVKM. This CDR3 has 15 residues. CDR3 sequence reads: CASSQGDSSPYEQYF. For the CDR3, the DNA is TGTGCCAGCAGTCAAGGGGACTCCAGCCCCTACGAGCAGTACTTC.

The V and J genes are TRBV6-5 and TRBJ1-6; no reliable D call. The V gene's germline CDR1 is MNHEY and CDR2 SVGAGI. The CDR3 length is 15 residues. The V end lost 0 bases, the J end lost 13 bases, and 16 bases lay between the germline ends. The CDR3 loop reads CASSYSILGSYPLHF. Written as DNA, the CDR3 is TGTGCCAGCAGTTACTCGATTTTGGGCTCTTACCCCCTCCACTTT.

There are a few counts of this clonotype. This chain joins TRBV20-1 and TRBJ1-2; the match to TRBD1 covers 7 bases. The J segment lost 1 base and the V segment lost 2 bases, leaving 1 base of the junction unmatched. The CDR3 runs to 13 residues. Germline loops: CDR1 DFQATT, CDR2 SNEGSKA (reference sequence). CDR3 nucleotide sequence: TGCAGTGCTAGACAGGGGGTTAACTATGGCTACACCTTC. Protein product: CSARQGVNYGYTF.

V usage is TRBV11-1 and J usage is TRBJ2-7; D gene ambiguous. V dropped 8 bases and J dropped 12 bases, with 14 bases sitting between them. Germline values: CDR1 SGHAT, CDR2 FQDESV (reference sequence). CDR3 length: 10 residues. For the CDR3, the DNA is TGTGCCAGCCAAAAAATGCAGCCGTACTTC. Translated, it gives CASQKMQPYF.

CDR3 coding DNA: TGTGCCAGCAGCGTAGCCGGCCTAGGGGCCAACGTCCTGACTTTC. Its translation: CASSVAGLGANVLTF. The chain employs TRBV9 and TRBJ2-6, with D unclear. V lost 0 bases and J lost 4, with 8 bases in between. Germline V gene sequence: CDR1 SGDLS, CDR2 YYNGEE. CDR3 length: 15 residues.

In its sample, this clonotype was seen a few times. The chain uses TRBV29-1 and TRBJ2-6, with 7 nucleotides matching TRBD1. Germline V CDR1 and CDR2: SQVTM, ANQGSEA. The CDR3 extends over 17 amino acids. The V gene end was trimmed by 4 bases and the J gene end by 0 bases; junction bases not matched to a gene: 9. The CDR3 DNA reads as TGCAGCGTTGCCCACAGGGGCTTGAGCTCTGGGGCCAACGTCCTGACTTTC. This translates into CSVAHRGLSSGANVLTF.

The rearrangement uses TRBV20-1 and TRBJ1-2; TRBD1 aligns across 12 bases. The V segment lost 6 bases and the J segment 6 bases; nucleotides outside the gene matches: 8. Germline lookup yields CDR1 DFQATT and CDR2 SNEGSKA (reference sequence). This CDR3 spans 14 amino acids. The CDR3: CSASGTGGRDGYTF. CDR3 in DNA: TGCAGTGCCAGCGGGACAGGGGGCCGAGATGGCTACACCTTC.

The rearrangement uses TRBV20-1 and TRBJ2-3, with 10 bases matching TRBD2. V lost 4 bases and J lost 2; bases outside the gene matches: 9. The CDR3 has 16 residues. CDR1 is DFQATT and CDR2 is SNEGSKA in the germline V gene (reference sequence). CDR3 region: CSATRTSGGATDTQYF. DNA for the CDR3: TGCAGTGCTACCCGGACTAGCGGCGGGGCCACAGATACGCAGTATTTT.

A few counts support this clonotype. The genes are TRBV15 and TRBJ2-1; 10 nucleotides agree with TRBD2. J was trimmed by 3 bases and V by 0 bases; bases with no gene match: 2. In germline, CDR1 is LNHNV, CDR2 YYDKDF (reference sequence). This CDR3 comprises 16 residues. CDR3 sequence reads: CATSRDLAGVYNEQFF. The CDR3 nucleotides are TGTGCCACCAGCAGAGATCTAGCGGGGGTCTACAATGAGCAGTTCTTC. The full variable domain, with the rest looked up from reference TRBV15 and TRBJ2-1, is DAMVIQNPRYQVTQFGKPVTLSCSQTLNHNVMYWYQQKSSQAPKLLFHYYDKDFNNEADTPDNFQSRRPNTSFCFLDIRSPGLGDTAMYLCATSRDLAGVYNEQFFGPGTRLTVL.

The chain recombines TRBV24-1 with TRBJ2-6; 7 bases are shared with TRBD1. Trimming cost V 3 bases and J 0 bases; bases outside gene matches: 13. The CDR3 runs 20 residues. CDR1 and CDR2 (germline): KGHDR, SFDVKD. The chain's CDR3 is CATSDPNSRQGRSGANVLTF. CDR3 DNA: TGTGCCACCAGTGATCCCAACTCTCGACAGGGCCGCTCTGGGGCCAACGTCCTGACTTTC.

This clonotype appeared a few times. The chain combines TRBV18 with TRBJ1-5, with TRBD1 as a possible D gene (5 bases). Germline assignment: CDR1 KGHSH and CDR2 LQKENI. The CDR3 totals 14 residues. V was shortened by 6 bases and J by 2 bases, with 11 bases between the two germline ends. CDR3 DNA sequence: TGTGCCAGCTCCCCAGGGTCGGGCAATCAGCCCCAGCATTTT. Translation gives CASSPGSGNQPQHF. The full variable domain, its missing parts supplied by reference TRBV18 and TRBJ1-5, is NAGVMQNPRHLVRRRGQEARLRCSPMKGHSHVYWYRQLPEEGLKFMVYLQKENIIDESGMPKERFSAEFPKEGPSILRIQQVVRGDSAAYFCASSPGSGNQPQHFGDGTRLSIL.

The chain employs TRBV28 and TRBJ1-2, with 8 bases aligning to TRBD1. There are 12 residues in the CDR3. Germline-derived CDR1 and CDR2 are MDHEN and SYDVKM. V shed 7 bases, J shed 8 bases, and the junction held 6 bases outside the gene matches. CDR3 nucleotide sequence: TGTGCCAGCACCGGGACAGGATGGGGCTACACCTTC. Translation: CASTGTGWGYTF.

DNA for the CDR3: TGTGCCATCAGCCGACTAGCGGGGGCCACATCAGGGGCAGATACGCAGTATTTT. Its translation: CAISRLAGATSGADTQYF. The chain links TRBV10-3 to TRBJ2-3; 12 bases match TRBD2. V was clipped by 6 bases and J by 4 bases; unmatched bases: 14. CDR1 ENHRY and CDR2 SYGVKD come from the germline V gene. The CDR3 runs 18 residues.

This clonotype was seen only once. The chain links TRBV20-1 to TRBJ2-3; TRBD2 matches at 10 bases. With 5 bases clipped from V and 0 bases from J, the junction kept 2 bases outside the gene matches. The CDR3 contains 14 residues. The germline V gene has CDR1 DFQATT and CDR2 SNEGSKA (reference sequence). CDR3 amino acids: CSAWTSGSTDTQYF. The CDR3 DNA follows: TGCAGTGCTTGGACTAGCGGTAGCACAGATACGCAGTATTTT.

The chain joins TRBV3-1 to TRBJ2-4; 10 bases are a match to TRBD2. The J call is doubtful: the DNA matches TRBJ2-5 better. The CDR3 runs 18 residues. Germline V gene sequence: CDR1 LGHDT, CDR2 YNNKEL (reference sequence). The CDR3 region has the DNA TGTGCCAGCAGCCAAGATGGGTTGGCTAGCGGGGGTGGAGAGACCCAGTACTTC. The encoded protein is CASSQDGLASGGGETQYF.

Regarding this clonotype: The junction and the germline gene differ at one end; a read error may be behind it. V gene TRBV6-6 combines with J gene TRBJ2-2, with TRBD1 as a possible D gene (6 bases). This CDR3 spans 14 amino acids. Germline CDR1 reads MNHNY; CDR2 reads SVGAGI (reference sequence). The CDR3 DNA is TGTGCCAGCGTTCGACAGGAAAGCACCGGTGAGCTGTTTTTT. It encodes CASVRQESTGELFF.

This clonotype was seen more than once but under ten times. The chain links TRBV12-3 or TRBV12-4 to TRBJ2-5; the D call may be TRBD1 or TRBD2 (6 bases each). The CDR3 has 21 residues. V lost 3 bases to trimming and J lost 5 bases, with 34 bases between them. CDR3 sequence: CASSFARRGLALTGSKETQYF. In DNA, the CDR3 is TGTGCCAGCAGTTTTGCTCGCCGGGGGCTCGCTCTAACGGGGAGTAAGGAGACCCAGTACTTC.

This sequence joins TRBV20-1 and TRBJ1-1, with TRBD1 identical over 7 bases. The J segment lost 1 base and the V segment lost 8 bases, leaving 10 bases of the junction unmatched. This CDR3 spans 14 amino acids. CDR1 DFQATT and CDR2 SNEGSKA come from the germline V gene (reference sequence). For the CDR3, the DNA is TGCAGTTCAACACAGGGGCCGGAGAACACTGAAGCTTTCTTT. As protein: CSSTQGPENTEAFF.

V and J are TRBV4-1 and TRBJ2-1; unclear D gene. V was trimmed by 4 bases and J by 5 bases, leaving 12 bases between them. Germline-derived CDR1 and CDR2 are MGHRA and YSYEKL. The CDR3 covers 14 residues. The CDR3 DNA reads TGCGCCAGCAGCCCTCTTCGGAGAGACAATGAGCAGTTCTTC. The encoded protein is CASSPLRRDNEQFF.

V is TRBV13 and J is TRBJ2-5; 8 bases are a match to TRBD1. CDR1 PRHDT and CDR2 FYEKMQ come from the germline V gene (reference sequence). This CDR3 comprises 14 residues. J was trimmed by 6 bases and V by 5 bases; bases with no gene match: 8. DNA of the CDR3: TGTGCCAGCAGCCACCAGACAGGGGCGAAGACCCAGTACTTC. It specifies CASSHQTGAKTQYF.

The J gene is TRBJ2-7, the V gene TRBV10-3, with 8 bases identical to TRBD1. V dropped 6 bases and J dropped 7; count of bases not matched to a gene: 14. From germline, CDR1 is ENHRY and CDR2 SYGVKD. The CDR3 extends over 15 amino acids. CDR3 nucleotides: TGTGCCATCAGAGACTACAGGGGACAGGTCAATGAGCAGTACTTC. This codes for CAIRDYRGQVNEQYF.